This entry is about one TCR beta chain. The record originates from a study of PD-L1 blockade in urothelial cancer. V lost 2 bases and J 0 bases, leaving 14 bases between the germline ends. Looked up from germline, CDR1 is SGHDN and CDR2 is FVKESK. The CDR3 runs 16 residues. This table comes from immunoSEQ multiplex PCR, and its TCRdb copy is limited to in-frame clones, with some not included. In the table there are around 120,000 clones, approximately 85% of which are singletons. The chain employs TRBV14 and TRBJ2-7, with TRBD1 as a possible D gene (6 bases). The specimen was PBMCs, collected around atezolizumab (anti-PD-L1) treatment. The sequence derives from a man between 50 and 59 years old with urothelial cancer. Here the CDR3 DNA reads TGTGCCAGCAGCCAATTGGGGGCAGGGAGCTCCTACGAGCAGTACTTC. It encodes CASSQLGAGSSYEQYF.